These T cell receptor beta chains were read from a single sample in a study of blood T cell repertoires in COVID-19. Only in-frame clones appear in the TCRdb table, and some are missing; sequencing was by immunoSEQ multiplex PCR. Here the sample spans about 180,000 clones, 70% to 90% being singletons. Sequenced: peripheral blood. These receptor sequences come from a person aged 70 to 85 with COVID-19, enrolled during active disease. The CDR3 runs from the conserved cysteine through the conserved F or W. The order of the fields is clone size, J gene, V gene, CDR3 protein. Expanded clones get a size class; other rows say once, few or many, or leave the size out.

NA	TRBJ1-3	TRBV12-3/TRBV12-4	CASTLRSGTIYF
NA	TRBJ2-3	TRBV4-3	CASSQDLGLAGGDTQYF
NA	TRBJ1-1	TRBV19	CASSIVWTVNTEAFF
NA	TRBJ2-1	TRBV4-1	CASSQTGGPSSYNEQFF
NA	TRBJ2-2	TRBV2	CASHIQGTTGELFF
NA	TRBJ2-7	TRBV2	CASKDGNQYEQYF
NA	TRBJ1-1	TRBV4-2	CASSQGLRRQGRNTEAFF
few	TRBJ1-4	TRBV7-9	CASSRLSTNEKLFF
few	TRBJ2-3	TRBV5-4	CASSRRLTGPTDTQYF
NA	TRBJ2-1	TRBV4-3	CASSQDHTAGGRVETIF
NA	TRBJ2-7	TRBV4-1	CASGVPGQGAHEQYF
NA	TRBJ1-4	TRBV9	CASSVGGTDATNEKLFF
NA	TRBJ1-2	TRBV3-1/TRBV3-2	CASSLGTGNYGYTF
NA	TRBJ1-6	TRBV18	CASSPLDKGSPLHF
once	TRBJ2-2	TRBV28	CASTENTGELFF
once	TRBJ2-5	TRBV5-1	CASSFEIAGSQETQYF
NA	TRBJ2-7	TRBV5-1	CASSLGSGAYEQYF
NA	TRBJ2-7	TRBV28	CASSFRRLAGGSYEQYF
once	TRBJ1-1	TRBV3-1/TRBV3-2	CASSLLSGGKVTEAFF
NA	TRBJ2-5	TRBV28	CASNRDPLAGDMGETQYF
NA	TRBJ2-1	TRBV2	CASSPTSGGVVGQFF
NA	TRBJ1-4	TRBV6-5	CASFNSQGGASLFF
NA	TRBJ2-3	TRBV28	CASMSGGAGGDTQYF
NA	TRBJ1-4	TRBV5-1	CASSTGQGGEKLFF
once	TRBJ2-1	TRBV11-2	CASSPQPPTSGSRIEQFF
NA	TRBJ1-5	TRBV4-1	CASSFSRAAGQPQHF
NA	TRBJ1-2	TRBV6-1	CASSEVLGQVVSGYTF
NA	TRBJ2-2	TRBV7-2	CASSLASRGHGELFF
NA	TRBJ1-1	TRBV7-2	CASSLELVRGAAFF
NA	TRBJ2-3	TRBV9	CASSVAGKRPPSDTQYF
NA	TRBJ1-2	TRBV25-1	CASTLPGQGAYTF
NA	TRBJ2-1	TRBV5-6	CASSSPQGFRDEQFF
NA	TRBJ2-3	TRBV6-4	CARAGGASTDTQYF
NA	TRBJ2-3	TRBV10-3	CAISVVWQGGTSGTDTQYF
NA	TRBJ2-1	TRBV20-1	CSGQGNNEQFF
NA	TRBJ2-5	TRBV3-1/TRBV3-2	CASSSGLAGGNQETQYF
NA	TRBJ2-1	TRBV15	CATSRELVSYNEQFF
NA	TRBJ1-5	TRBV2	CASRGGATLNQPQHF
NA	TRBJ1-2	TRBV4-1	CASSPEGTALNYGYTF
NA	TRBJ2-3	TRBV24-1	CATSDPQLGRARTDTQYF
NA	TRBJ2-7	TRBV11-2	CASSLGGTSYEQYF
NA	TRBJ2-7	TRBV4-3	CASLGGGEQYF
NA	TRBJ2-1	TRBV5-1	CASSEELAGPGDEQFF
NA	TRBJ2-1	TRBV7-6	CASSAGLAGSSYNEQFF
NA	TRBJ1-2	TRBV19	CASSIGTGSSVLYGYTF
NA	TRBJ1-2	TRBV7-2	CASSAIRTGIGYTF
NA	TRBJ2-2	TRBV5-1	CASSAMTGGNTGELFF
NA	TRBJ1-1	TRBV15	CATSRGGENTEAFF
NA	TRBJ2-7	TRBV7-2	CASSSTSGTYEQYF